These 25 T cell receptor beta chains were all obtained from the same sample, sequenced in a study of T cells in Graves' hyperthyroidism and ophthalmopathy. Regions amplified from RNA transcripts were the TCR beta CDR3 regions. A first-round RT-PCR of the TCR CDR3 used the HTBI primer set. MiXCR, run by TCRdb on the multiplex PCR reads, gives a single entry per CDR3 protein. The sample consists of roughly 560,000 distinct CDR3 sequences, roughly 14% of them appearing once. The source material was blood. The receptors stem from a woman between 35 and 50 years old with Graves' ophthalmopathy.

The J gene is TRBJ2-3, the V gene TRBV12-3 or TRBV12-4, with D possibly matching TRBD2 (6 bases). V was trimmed by 6 bases and J by 5 bases, leaving 18 bases between them. The CDR3 extends over 15 amino acids. DNA for the CDR3: TGTGCCAGCAGAAGGGACTCCGCTTTGCGAGATACGCAGTATTTT. Protein sequence: CASRRDSALRDTQYF.

This clonotype was seen at least ten times. V and J are TRBV30 and TRBJ1-1, with no clear D. The V gene lost 4 bases and the J gene lost 5 bases, with 11 bases spanning the gap. The CDR3 length is 12 residues. The germline CDR1 and CDR2 sequences are GTSNPN and SVGIG (reference sequence). The CDR3 sequence: CAWTGGLTEAFF. For the CDR3, the DNA is TGTGCCTGGACGGGAGGGTTAACTGAAGCTTTCTTT.

Ten or more counts support this clonotype. V usage is TRBV28 and J usage is TRBJ2-7; D ambiguous. In germline, CDR1 is MDHEN, CDR2 SYDVKM. The CDR3 contains 11 residues. The germline V and J ends were trimmed by 3 bases and 5 bases, with 5 bases remaining between them. The CDR3 loop is CASSFIDEQYF. The CDR3 nucleotides are TGTGCCAGCAGTTTTATAGACGAGCAGTACTTC.

A few counts support this clonotype. The chain uses TRBV6-2 or TRBV6-3 and TRBJ2-7; 8 bases are a match to TRBD2. Losses at the gene ends were 6 bases for V and 5 bases for J; bases not matched to a gene: 9. There are 14 residues in the CDR3. Germline V gives CDR1 MNHEY, CDR2 SVGEGT. The CDR3 coding sequence is TGTGCCAGCAGAAGGACTAGCACCCCTAACGAGCAGTACTTC. It codes for CASRRTSTPNEQYF.

V and J are TRBV5-1 and TRBJ1-6; D is uncertain. Per the germline V gene, CDR1 is SGHRS and CDR2 is YFSETQ. Between the trimmed V and J ends, which lost 4 bases and 14 bases, there was a span of 16 bases. The CDR3 has 13 residues. CDR3 protein: CASSAAPDPALHF. DNA of the CDR3: TGCGCCAGCAGCGCCGCCCCCGATCCGGCCCTCCACTTT.

This clonotype occurred many times. This chain links TRBV5-1 with TRBJ2-7, with 10 bases identical to TRBD1. This CDR3 contains 18 residues. The germline CDR1 and CDR2 sequences are SGHRS and YFSETQ. With 0 bases clipped from V and 1 base from J, the junction kept 10 bases outside the gene matches. The CDR3 sequence is CASSLVRGAGQGSYEQYF. The DNA for the CDR3 is TGCGCCAGCAGCTTGGTACGTGGTGCGGGACAGGGGTCCTACGAGCAGTACTTC.

This clonotype was counted many times. J is TRBJ2-7 and V is TRBV5-1; 13 bases map to TRBD2. Germline lookup yields CDR1 SGHRS and CDR2 YFSETQ. The CDR3 length is 16 residues. Trimming removed 4 bases from V and 4 bases from J; junction bases left unmatched: 8. As DNA, the CDR3 is TGCGCCAGCAGCACTTCGACTAGCGGGAGGTCTTACGAGCAGTACTTC. It is translated as CASSTSTSGRSYEQYF.

In its sample, this clonotype was seen many times. The chain is built from TRBV12-3 or TRBV12-4 and TRBJ2-5, with 9 bases aligning to TRBD2. V shed 5 bases and J 4 bases; nucleotides not matched to a gene: 8. This CDR3 region has 15 residues. The CDR3 region has the DNA TGTGCCAGCAGTCCGACTGCGGGAGGGCGAGAGACCCAGTACTTC. Translation: CASSPTAGGRETQYF.

This clonotype came up many times. The rearrangement links TRBV28 to TRBJ1-2; D unresolved. V gave up 9 bases and J gave up 4 bases, with 9 bases separating them. This CDR3 comprises 11 residues. Germline V gene sequence: CDR1 MDHEN, CDR2 SYDVKM. CDR3: CASGPLYGYTF. CDR3 DNA: TGTGCCAGTGGACCCCTCTATGGCTACACCTTC.

This clonotype was seen at least ten times. The V and J genes are TRBV20-1 and TRBJ1-2; D gene ambiguous. Germline V CDR1 and CDR2: DFQATT, SNEGSKA (reference sequence). The CDR3 is made up of 12 amino acids. V was shortened by 1 base and J by 1 base, with 4 bases between the two germline ends. The CDR3 DNA follows: TGCAGTGCTAGAGGCAGTAACTATGGCTACACCTTC. Its protein product is CSARGSNYGYTF.

This clonotype appeared many times. Written as DNA, the CDR3 is TGTGCCAGCGTGCAGGGAAGAATAGCCAAAAACATTCAGTACTTC. Translating it yields CASVQGRIAKNIQYF. The chain carries TRBV28 and TRBJ2-4; D might be TRBD1 (5 bases). The CDR3 covers 15 residues. CDR1 is MDHEN and CDR2 is SYDVKM in the germline V gene. The V and J ends lost 8 bases and 0 bases respectively, with 14 bases between them.

This clonotype was recorded at least ten times. The chain carries TRBV5-6 and TRBJ2-7, with 12 bases identical to TRBD1. There are 15 residues in the CDR3. Per the germline V gene, CDR1 is SGHDT and CDR2 is YYEEEE. J lost 6 bases, V lost 4 bases, and 8 bases had no gene match. CDR3 in DNA: TGTGCCAGCAGCCTAGGGACAGGGGGCATGAGCGAGCAGTACTTC. As protein: CASSLGTGGMSEQYF.

This clonotype was recorded at least ten times. This chain connects TRBV15 to TRBJ2-7, with 12 bases fitting TRBD2. Per germline, CDR1 LNHNV and CDR2 YYDKDF (reference sequence). The CDR3 is 15 amino acids. Unmatched junction bases numbered 5, after V lost 1 base and J lost 7 bases. The CDR3 is CATSRGLAGDNEQYF. In DNA, the CDR3 is TGTGCCACCAGCAGAGGACTAGCGGGAGATAATGAGCAGTACTTC.

This clonotype was seen many times. This rearrangement joins TRBV12-3 or TRBV12-4 to TRBJ1-2; a weak D match, TRBD1 (6 bases). Trimming removed 6 bases at V and 9 bases at J, with 17 bases between. CDR3 length: 13 amino acids. The CDR3 spells CASRPTGFGSYTF. The CDR3 nucleotides read TGTGCCAGCAGGCCCACAGGGTTCGGCAGCTACACCTTC.

This clonotype was counted ten times or more. The genes are TRBV7-2 and TRBJ1-2; D gene ambiguous. The CDR3 totals 14 residues. Germline CDR1 is SGHTA and CDR2 is FQGNSA. V lost 2 bases to trimming and J lost 8 bases, with 15 bases between them. CDR3 sequence: CASSLYISRVGYTF. CDR3 bases: TGTGCCAGCAGCTTATACATCAGCCGGGTAGGCTACACCTTC.

The rearrangement links TRBV7-2 to TRBJ2-4; 9 nucleotides match TRBD2. Germline V CDR1 and CDR2: SGHTA, FQGNSA. This CDR3 spans 17 amino acids. Trimming at V came to 5 bases and at J to 1 base, leaving 9 bases not matched to a gene. In DNA form, the CDR3 reads TGTGCCAGCAGCCCGCGGGAGGGCCTTTCTGCCAAAAACATTCAGTACTTC. Translated, it gives CASSPREGLSAKNIQYF.

This clonotype came up many times. This chain uses TRBV10-3 with TRBJ2-3; D ambiguous. Germline CDR1 and CDR2: ENHRY and SYGVKD. CDR3 length: 15 amino acids. V was shortened by 2 bases and J by 3 bases, with 12 bases between the two germline ends. In nucleotides, the CDR3 is TGTGCCATCAGTGAGGGCCAATTTGGGACAGATACGCAGTATTTT. It yields the protein CAISEGQFGTDTQYF.

The rearrangement joins TRBV7-3 to TRBJ2-7, with 15 positions matching TRBD2. The CDR3 totals 14 residues. The V gene's germline CDR1 is SGHTA and CDR2 FQGTGA. Trimming at V came to 3 bases and at J to 9 bases, leaving 3 bases not matched to a gene. CDR3 DNA: TGTGCCAGCAGCTTTGGACTAGCGGGAGGGCGGCAGTACTTC. Translation: CASSFGLAGGRQYF.

This clonotype came up many times. This chain connects TRBV28 to TRBJ2-5, with TRBD1 matching over 9 bases. J was trimmed by 4 bases and V by 6 bases; bases with no gene match: 6. Germline V gene sequence: CDR1 MDHEN, CDR2 SYDVKM. This CDR3 is 14 amino acids long. CDR3 residues: CASRGGQGGETQYF. CDR3 sequence (DNA): TGTGCCAGCAGGGGGGGACAGGGCGGAGAGACCCAGTACTTC.

V is TRBV5-1 and J is TRBJ1-1; no clear D. Germline V lookup: CDR1 SGHRS, CDR2 YFSETQ. The length of the CDR3 is 13 residues. Trimming stripped 5 bases from V and 10 bases from J, with 18 bases between. DNA for the CDR3: TGCGCCAGCAGTCCCGGCTTAGGCTGGGTAGCTTTCTTT. Protein: CASSPGLGWVAFF. The variable domain in full, with the rest retrieved from reference TRBV5-1 and TRBJ1-1, is KAGVTQTPRYLIKTRGQQVTLSCSPISGHRSVSWYQQTPGQGLQFLFEYFSETQRNKGNFPGRFSGRQFSNSRSEMNVSTLELGDSALYLCASSPGLGWVAFFGQGTRLTVV.

In its sample, this clonotype was seen many times. The rearrangement links TRBV25-1 to TRBJ1-1, with TRBD1 matching 7 bases. This CDR3 spans 13 amino acids. V lost 3 bases and J lost 4; bases outside the gene matches: 2. CDR1 is MGHDK and CDR2 is SYGVNS in the germline V gene. The CDR3 protein is CASSDRGATEAFF. Written as DNA, the CDR3 is TGTGCCAGCAGTGACAGGGGGGCCACTGAAGCTTTCTTT.

The sample holds many counts of this clonotype. The chain is built from TRBV20-1 and TRBJ1-1, with D unclear. From germline, CDR1 is DFQATT and CDR2 SNEGSKA (reference sequence). CDR3 length equals 15 residues. V gave up 0 bases and J gave up 1 base, with 12 bases separating them. The CDR3 nucleotides read TGCAGTGCTAGAGATCAGGAAAACGGGAACACTGAAGCTTTCTTT. Amino acids: CSARDQENGNTEAFF.

At least ten counts were recorded for this clonotype. The rearrangement links TRBV10-3 to TRBJ1-5, with 9 nucleotides matching TRBD1. With V trimmed by 6 bases and J by 4 bases, 7 bases remained unmatched. The CDR3 has 15 amino acids. CDR1 and CDR2 from the germline V gene are ENHRY and SYGVKD. The CDR3 DNA follows: TGTGCCATCAGCAGACAGGGGGAACCAAATCAGCCCCAGCATTTT. Translating it yields CAISRQGEPNQPQHF.

This clonotype was picked up many times. The V gene is TRBV20-1, the J gene TRBJ2-7; D call uncertain. The CDR3 extends over 14 amino acids. V lost 0 bases to trimming and J lost 5 bases, with 14 bases between them. The V gene's germline CDR1 is DFQATT and CDR2 SNEGSKA (reference sequence). The CDR3 DNA reads as TGCAGTGCTAGAGATTTACCTAGGTCGAACGAGCAGTACTTC. It translates to CSARDLPRSNEQYF.

This clonotype came up many times. The gene calls are TRBV6-5 and TRBJ1-2; 9 nucleotides line up with TRBD1. CDR3 length equals 13 residues. Germline assignment: CDR1 MNHEY and CDR2 SVGAGI. V gave up 2 bases and J gave up 6 bases; unmatched junction bases: 1. The CDR3 region is CASSYGTGNGYTF. The DNA for the CDR3 is TGTGCCAGCAGTTACGGGACAGGGAATGGCTACACCTTC.